Listed here are 22 T cell receptor beta chains from one sample, sequenced in a study of beta chain features in type 1 diabetes. cDNA synthesis used the whole RNA isolate, giving expressed TCRB sequences. The protocol was immunoSEQ multiplex PCR, while the TCRdb copy is restricted to in-frame clones and leaves out a portion. Among 130,000 to 150,000 clones listed, roughly 10% were seen once. The sequenced sample was naive CD4+ T cells from blood. These TCRs come from a young man in good health.

The rearrangement uses TRBV6-6 and TRBJ2-3, with 8 bases aligning to TRBD1. The CDR3 is 16 amino acids. The V gene's germline CDR1 is MNHNY and CDR2 SVGAGI (reference sequence). Trimming took 2 bases from V and 3 from J; bases not matched to a gene: 7. CDR3: CASSYGVGQATDTQYF. CDR3 bases: TGTGCCAGCAGTTACGGTGTGGGACAGGCTACAGATACGCAGTATTTT.

This clone has only a few counts. V and J are TRBV7-9 and TRBJ2-2; the match to TRBD1 covers 8 bases. The CDR3 consists of 18 residues. In germline, CDR1 is SEHNR, CDR2 FQNEAQ (reference sequence). V was clipped by 5 bases and J by 6 bases; unmatched bases: 17. Written as DNA, the CDR3 is TGTGCCAGCAGCACTGACAGGGGTGTATCTTTGGGTTCCGGGGAGCTGTTTTTT. This codes for CASSTDRGVSLGSGELFF.

This clone has only a few counts. This chain links TRBV18 with TRBJ2-3, with no clear D. Germline values: CDR1 KGHSH, CDR2 LQKENI. The ends were cut back, 1 base at V and 2 bases at J, with 13 bases in the middle. The CDR3 extends over 16 amino acids. The CDR3 DNA follows: TGTGCCAGCTCACCACGCCCCGGGTTATCCACAGATACGCAGTATTTT. It codes for CASSPRPGLSTDTQYF.

This clone was seen a few times. V and J are TRBV7-3 and TRBJ2-7, with TRBD2 matching over 7 bases. The CDR3 is 14 amino acids. Germline-derived CDR1 and CDR2 are SGHTA and FQGTGA. V trimming: 2 bases; J trimming: 5 bases; junction bases outside the gene matches: 6. The CDR3 coding sequence is TGTGCCAGCAGCTTACTAGCGGTTAGCCACGAGCAGTACTTC. Translation: CASSLLAVSHEQYF.

This clone occurred a few times. V usage is TRBV30 and J usage is TRBJ1-1; 11 bases agree with TRBD1. This CDR3 has 16 residues. V was clipped by 3 bases and J by 1 base; unmatched bases: 7. In germline, CDR1 is GTSNPN, CDR2 SVGIG (reference sequence). The DNA of the CDR3 is TGTGCCTGGAGCGAAAGGACAGGGGGCCGGAACACTGAAGCTTTCTTT. Translation gives CAWSERTGGRNTEAFF.

The chain is built from TRBV19 and TRBJ1-1; 12 bases are a match to TRBD1. The CDR3 runs to 14 residues. After removal of 6 bases from V and 8 bases from J, the junction contained 7 bases not matched to a gene. The germline V gene encodes CDR1 LNHDA and CDR2 SQIVND (reference sequence). The CDR3, as DNA: TGTGCCAGTAGGCGAGGGGGGACAGGGGGCGAAGCTTTCTTT. This translates into CASRRGGTGGEAFF.

The chain uses TRBV5-4 and TRBJ1-2, with 8 positions matching TRBD1. CDR1 is SGHNT, CDR2 YYREEE, per germline (reference sequence). The CDR3 has 16 residues. The V segment lost 0 bases and the J segment 8 bases; nucleotides outside the gene matches: 12. This CDR3 is CASSLARQGATRGYTF. The CDR3 bases are TGTGCCAGCAGCTTGGCCCGGCAGGGGGCGACGAGAGGCTACACCTTC.

This clone was picked up a small number of times. V is TRBV30 and J is TRBJ2-3; TRBD1 might be the D (6 bases). The length of the CDR3 is 11 residues. Trimming removed 4 bases at V and 10 bases at J, with 12 bases between. Germline V gives CDR1 GTSNPN, CDR2 SVGIG (reference sequence). The CDR3 DNA follows: TGTGCCTGGAATGCGCAGGGGTCGCAGTATTTT. Amino acid sequence: CAWNAQGSQYF.

This clone appeared a single time. The chain carries TRBV5-6 and TRBJ1-1; 9 nucleotides agree with TRBD1. CDR3 length: 18 residues. Germline V gene data show CDR1 as SGHDT and CDR2 as YYEEEE. J was trimmed by 0 bases and V by 0 bases; bases with no gene match: 9. For the CDR3, the DNA is TGTGCCAGCAGCTTGGTCGGGGGACAGGGACTTATGAACACTGAAGCTTTCTTT. Amino acid sequence: CASSLVGGQGLMNTEAFF.

V gene TRBV28 combines with J gene TRBJ1-5, with unresolved D. There are 14 residues in the CDR3. Germline V lookup: CDR1 MDHEN, CDR2 SYDVKM. With 5 bases removed from V and 2 bases from J, the gap between germline ends came to 10 bases. The CDR3 bases are TGTGCCAGCAGTACGGTGCGGGGCAATCAGCCCCAGCATTTT. It yields the protein CASSTVRGNQPQHF.

The table lists this clone with a few counts. V and J are TRBV6-1 and TRBJ1-3; weak D call: TRBD1 (5 bases). Trimming left V 4 bases short and J 4 bases short, with 11 bases between. CDR1 is MNHNS and CDR2 is SASEGT in the germline V gene. CDR3 length equals 14 residues. This CDR3 reads CASSADSLGNTIYF. DNA for the CDR3: TGTGCCAGCAGTGCCGACAGTCTCGGAAACACCATATATTTT.

The rearrangement joins TRBV4-3 to TRBJ2-7, with 10 bases fitting TRBD1. Looked up from germline, CDR1 is LGHNA and CDR2 is YSLEER. This CDR3 has 16 amino acids. The ends lost 2 bases at V and 2 bases at J; junction bases unmatched: 6. CDR3 protein: CASSQFSGQGTYEQYF. The CDR3 region has the DNA TGCGCCAGCAGCCAATTTTCGGGACAGGGGACCTACGAGCAGTACTTC.

This clone was picked up a small number of times. This rearrangement joins TRBV4-3 to TRBJ2-7, with a possible D match to TRBD1 (6 bases). The CDR3 loop spans 15 amino acids. V was shortened by 0 bases and J by 0 bases, with 9 bases between the two germline ends. The germline V gene encodes CDR1 LGHNA and CDR2 YSLEER. CDR3 DNA: TGCGCCAGCAGCCAAGAGACAGGACCCTCCTACGAGCAGTACTTC. Protein: CASSQETGPSYEQYF.

This rearrangement joins TRBV29-1 to TRBJ1-5, with D perhaps TRBD1 (6 bases). V was cut by 4 bases and J by 12 bases, with 13 bases left in between. Per the germline V gene, CDR1 is SQVTM and CDR2 is ANQGSEA. The CDR3 loop spans 11 amino acids. CDR3 in amino acids: CSVAQGGDQHF. In DNA, the CDR3 is TGCAGCGTTGCACAGGGAGGGGACCAGCATTTT.

There are a few counts of this clone. This chain links TRBV9 with TRBJ2-5, with TRBD2 matching over 7 bases. The CDR3 is 14 amino acids. Trimming at V came to 4 bases and at J to 5 bases, leaving 8 bases not matched to a gene. Germline assignment: CDR1 SGDLS and CDR2 YYNGEE. CDR3 coding DNA: TGTGCCAGCAGCAAGGGAGGGGTCAAGGAGACCCAGTACTTC. Translation gives CASSKGGVKETQYF.

This clone was found a few times. The chain employs TRBV2 and TRBJ2-3; 7 bases line up with TRBD2. CDR1 is SNHLY, CDR2 FYNNEI, per germline. The CDR3 is 15 residues long. J was trimmed by 7 bases and V by 8 bases; bases with no gene match: 15. The CDR3 sequence: CASGEGLLTLNTQYF. DNA for the CDR3: TGTGCCAGCGGGGAGGGACTCCTGACGTTGAATACGCAGTATTTT.

This clone came up a few times. The rearrangement links TRBV7-9 to TRBJ2-3, with D uncertain. V lost 5 bases and J 2 bases, leaving 5 bases between the germline ends. The germline CDR1 and CDR2 sequences are SEHNR and FQNEAQ (reference sequence). This CDR3 comprises 12 residues. CDR3 sequence (DNA): TGTGCCAGCAGCCCTAACACAGATACGCAGTATTTT. It specifies CASSPNTDTQYF.

This chain links TRBV4-3 with TRBJ2-3; TRBD2 matches at 10 bases. Unmatched junction bases numbered 7, after V lost 0 bases and J lost 4 bases. This CDR3 comprises 17 residues. Per the germline V gene, CDR1 is LGHNA and CDR2 is YSLEER. The CDR3 sequence is CASSQDPSGGAADTQYF. The CDR3 DNA reads as TGCGCCAGCAGCCAAGATCCAAGCGGGGGGGCAGCAGATACGCAGTATTTT.

CDR3 region: CAWRDRTNYGYTF. As DNA, the CDR3 is TGTGCCTGGAGGGACAGAACTAACTATGGCTACACCTTC. The rearrangement joins TRBV30 to TRBJ1-2; D is perhaps TRBD1 (6 bases). V was clipped by 3 bases and J by 0 bases, with 8 bases between them. The CDR3 totals 13 residues. Germline assignment: CDR1 GTSNPN and CDR2 SVGIG (reference sequence).

The V gene is TRBV27, the J gene TRBJ2-7, with 8 bases matching TRBD1. Losses at the gene ends were 3 bases for V and 5 bases for J; bases not matched to a gene: 6. The germline V gene has CDR1 MNHEY and CDR2 SMNVEV (reference sequence). This CDR3 is built from 14 residues. For the CDR3, the DNA is TGTGCCAGCAGTTTTAGGGACAGGAGCCACGAGCAGTACTTC. Amino acid sequence: CASSFRDRSHEQYF.

This rearrangement joins TRBV7-9 to TRBJ2-5; D gene unclear. V was shortened by 1 base and J by 3 bases, with 6 bases between the two germline ends. CDR1 and CDR2 from the germline V gene are SEHNR and FQNEAQ (reference sequence). The CDR3 is 13 amino acids. The CDR3 spells CASSLGQEETQYF. CDR3 coding DNA: TGTGCCAGCAGCTTAGGGCAGGAAGAGACCCAGTACTTC.

The chain uses TRBV28 and TRBJ1-4; tentatively, D is TRBD1 (6 bases). V was clipped by 4 bases and J by 12 bases, with 15 bases between them. CDR1 is MDHEN and CDR2 is SYDVKM in the germline V gene. The CDR3 sequence is 13 residues long. The CDR3: CASSSGTLEELFF. CDR3 sequence (DNA): TGTGCCAGCAGTTCGGGGACACTGGAAGAACTGTTTTTT.